Listed below are T cell receptor beta chains from one sample, sequenced in a study of brain metastases from non-small cell lung cancer. Clones were read by immunoSEQ multiplex PCR, and TCRdb kept only the in-frame ones, dropping some. Of about 1,800 clones in the sample, 80% to 90% were seen once. The material sequenced was tissue from a brain metastasis. These receptors all stem from a donor aged 40 or over with non-small cell lung cancer. The CDR3 runs from the conserved cysteine through the conserved F or W. Each record gives: V gene, clone size, J gene, D gene, CDR3 DNA, CDR3 protein. A D gene is named only where the DNA matches it firmly. Some rows mark clone size as missing; the rest say once, few, many or name a class of expanded clone.

>TRBV7-9|-|TRBJ1-2|TRBD1
TGTGCCAGCAGCTTAGAAACAGGGGCGTTCGACTATGGCTACACCTTC
CASSLETGAFDYGYTF
>TRBV19|-|TRBJ1-2|-
TGTGCCACCAGAGGGGGGACGGAGTATGGCTACACCTTC
CATRGGTEYGYTF
>TRBV27|once|TRBJ2-2|TRBD1
TGTGCCAGCCTTTCCAGGGGGCGAAGGGAGCTGTTTTTT
CASLSRGRRELFF
>TRBV5-4|once|TRBJ2-5|TRBD2
TGTGCCAGCACCGGGGAGGGAGAGACCCAGTACTTC
CASTGEGETQYF
>TRBV7-8|-|TRBJ1-6|-
TGTGCCAGCAGCTCCGGATTCTATAATTCACCCCTCCACTTT
CASSSGFYNSPLHF
>TRBV6-1|few|TRBJ1-4|-
TGTGCCAGCAGTGAGGCGGCAACTAATGAAAAACTGTTTTTT
CASSEAATNEKLFF
>TRBV9|-|TRBJ1-4|-
TGTGCCAGCAGCGTAGGTCCGGAGGTTGATGAAAAACTGTTTTTT
CASSVGPEVDEKLFF
>TRBV6-5|-|TRBJ1-2|TRBD1
TGTGCCATCGGTGGGACAGGGGCTACCTATGGCTACACCTTC
CAIGGTGATYGYTF
>TRBV27|-|TRBJ2-7|-
TGTGCCAGCAGTCTGGGGCCTCCCTACGAGCAGTACTTC
CASSLGPPYEQYF
>TRBV14|-|TRBJ2-6|-
TGTGCCAGCAGCCAAGGCTCCCTGGGAGACAGGATCCTCTCTGGGGCCAACGTCCTGACTTTC
CASSQGSLGDRILSGANVLTF
>TRBV9|-|TRBJ1-2|-
TGTGCCAGCAGCGTCTCCCCGGAATCCGGTTTCGCCTATGGCTACACCTTC
CASSVSPESGFAYGYTF
>TRBV19|-|TRBJ1-6|TRBD1
TGTGCCAGTAGTATAGGTCAGGGGACAGGATATTCACCCCTCCACTTT
CASSIGQGTGYSPLHF
>TRBV2|few|TRBJ2-3|TRBD1
TGTGCCAGCAGTTCCGGGACAGGGGGCGCAGATACGCAGTATTTT
CASSSGTGGADTQYF
>TRBV27|-|TRBJ2-3|-
TGTGCCAGCAGTTTAAGTCACGCACATACGCAGTATTTT
CASSLSHAHTQYF
>TRBV7-2|few|TRBJ2-3|-
TGTGCCAGCAGCTTAGGGCCTGCCTCAGATACGCAGTATTTT
CASSLGPASDTQYF
>TRBV7-8|-|TRBJ2-1|-
TGTGCCAGCAGCTTAGCGTCTCGACAGTTTAATGAGCAGTTCTTC
CASSLASRQFNEQFF
>TRBV10-3|once|TRBJ2-7|-
TGTGCCATCAGTGAGTCGGGGGGGCCCCGGCGCTACGAGCAGTACTTC
CAISESGGPRRYEQYF
>TRBV7-9|-|TRBJ1-1|-
TGTGCCAGCAGCTCTCGGGAAGGGGACACTGAAGCTTTCTTT
CASSSREGDTEAFF
>TRBV24-1|-|TRBJ2-5|-
TGTGCCACCAGTGAATCCCGGGACATGACACGGGGGACCCAGTACTTC
CATSESRDMTRGTQYF
>TRBV7-8|-|TRBJ1-1|TRBD1
TGTGCCAGCGCCCGAGGTACAGGGGCGAACACTGAAGCTTTCTTT
CASARGTGANTEAFF
>TRBV29-1|-|TRBJ2-1|-
TGCAGCGTCTACGGGGTGACCTACAATGAGCAGTTCTTC
CSVYGVTYNEQFF
>TRBV6-5|few|TRBJ1-1|-
TGTGCCAGCAGTTCACGGGGCGATGAAGCTTTCTTT
CASSSRGDEAFF
>TRBV3-1/TRBV3-2|once|TRBJ2-3|-
TGTGCCAGCAGCGCCCCGGGGGGCCGCACAGATACGCAGTATTTT
CASSAPGGRTDTQYF
>TRBV7-2|-|TRBJ2-7|-
TGTGCCAGCACCCCCCGTGTACAGGGAAGGGGCGAGCAGTACTTC
CASTPRVQGRGEQYF
>TRBV18|-|TRBJ1-3|-
TGTGCCAGCTCAGCCCAACCGGGACTCCTGAGCTCTGGAAACACCATATATTTT
CASSAQPGLLSSGNTIYF
>TRBV6-5|few|TRBJ1-1|-
TGTGCCAGCAGCTCCGTGAACACTGAAGCTTTCTTT
CASSSVNTEAFF
>TRBV2|-|TRBJ2-7|-
TGTGCCAGCAGCCCGCCAGATCTCTACGAGCAGTACTTC
CASSPPDLYEQYF
>TRBV6-6|-|TRBJ1-2|TRBD1
TGTGCCAGCAGTTACTCCCCCGACAGGGGAAGTAGCTACACCTTC
CASSYSPDRGSSYTF
>TRBV6-1|-|TRBJ1-4|TRBD1
TGTGCCAGCAGTGAAACAGGACAGGATAATGAAAAACTGTTTTTT
CASSETGQDNEKLFF
>TRBV28|-|TRBJ2-2|TRBD1
TGTGCCAGCAGCCCCGGGACAGGGAACACCGGGGAGCTGTTTTTT
CASSPGTGNTGELFF
>TRBV19|-|TRBJ2-6|-
TGTGCCAGTAGTATCAGCTCTGGGGCCAACGTCCTGACTTTC
CASSISSGANVLTF
>TRBV18|-|TRBJ1-6|-
TGTGCCAGCTCACAAACGGTAACGGGAGCCTATAATTCACCCCTCCACTTT
CASSQTVTGAYNSPLHF